The present entry profiles one T cell receptor beta chain with its context. The data originate from a study of identical twins. The germline CDR1 and CDR2 sequences are MNHEY and SMNVEV (reference sequence). V was shortened by 5 bases and J by 0 bases, with 15 bases between the two germline ends. There are 16 residues in the CDR3. Each CDR3 protein gets one entry after TCRdb re-called the 5' RACE reads with MiXCR. Of approximately 890,000 distinct CDR3 sequences in the sample, roughly an eighth were seen once. A further study also used this sample, focusing on yellow fever vaccine responses in identical twins.

The sequenced sample consisted of PBMCs. The chain joins TRBV27 to TRBJ2-3, with D perhaps being TRBD1 or TRBD2 (6 bases each). The sequence was collected from a woman aged 18-30 years in good health. CDR3 protein: CASSKPGAASTDTQYF. CDR3 nucleotide sequence: TGTGCCAGCAGTAAACCGGGGGCGGCTAGCACAGATACGCAGTATTTT.